The clone carrying this TCR beta chain occurred many times. The antigen remains unidentified. This sample was taken from a study of T-cell reconstitution after alpha-beta-depleted transplantation in children. Study results and limitations: From newly produced T cells came most of the T-cell counts and diversity one year after transplant. In patients about two months after transplant, alpha-beta T cells reportedly arose from several hundred expanded graft clones.

The CDR3 runs 10 residues. Germline assignment: CDR1 SGHVT and CDR2 SQSDAQ. The V gene lost 8 bases and the J gene lost 7 bases, with 6 bases spanning the gap. Using unique molecular identifiers, the investigators prepared the TCRbeta library. TCRdb ran MiXCR on the PCR reads and lists one entry per CDR3 protein. The top ten clones hold less than 15% of a sample with 65,000 to 85,000 distinct CDR3 sequences, roughly 10% of them seen once. V and J are TRBV7-4 and TRBJ2-1, with D hard to call. The TCR originated in a boy between 10 and 17 years old with acute myeloid leukemia, due to receive a stem cell transplant. This sample comprised PBMCs, obtained before TCRalphabeta/CD19-depleted stem cell transplant. The CDR3 coding sequence is TGTGCCAGCCATCGGAATGAGCAGTTCTTC. Translating gives CASHRNEQFF.